This TCR beta chain was identified in a study of blood T cell repertoires in COVID-19. For the study at large: Both acute and convalescent COVID-19 samples were obtained from the United States, Italy and Spain. PBMCs, B-cell-depleted T cells, or T cells provided the cDNA or gDNA that made up the material.

The CDR3 is made up of 14 amino acids. Germline CDR1 is MNHEY and CDR2 is SMNVEV (reference sequence). The germline V and J ends were trimmed by 5 bases and 6 bases, with 15 bases remaining between them. As handled by the study authors: Amplified reference gene primers provided the basis for estimating nucleated cell counts. This table comes from immunoSEQ multiplex PCR, and its TCRdb copy is limited to in-frame clones, with some not included. V, J and clone size reflect that table, while D and trimming were determined from the DNA. The sample has about 100,000 clones, roughly 90% seen once; the top ten hold around 2.1%.

Sequenced sample: peripheral blood. V is TRBV27 and J is TRBJ2-3; tentatively, D is TRBD2 (5 bases). The receptor's source is a man aged 45 to 65 with active COVID-19. The CDR3 reads CASSRKPPGDTQYF. The CDR3 nucleotides are TGTGCCAGCAGTAGGAAGCCCCCGGGGGATACGCAGTATTTT.